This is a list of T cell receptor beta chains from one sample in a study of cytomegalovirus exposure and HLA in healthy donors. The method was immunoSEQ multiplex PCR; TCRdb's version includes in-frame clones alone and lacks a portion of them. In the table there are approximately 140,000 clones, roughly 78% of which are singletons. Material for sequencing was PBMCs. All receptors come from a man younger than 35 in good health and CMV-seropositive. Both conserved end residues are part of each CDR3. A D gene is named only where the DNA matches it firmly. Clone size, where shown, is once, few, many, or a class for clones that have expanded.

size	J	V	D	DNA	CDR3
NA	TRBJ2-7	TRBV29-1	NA	TGCAGCGTTGAAGAGGAGTACGAGCAGTACTTC	CSVEEEYEQYF
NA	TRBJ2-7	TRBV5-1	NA	TGCGCCAGCAGCTCAGGGAACGAGCAGTACTTC	CASSSGNEQYF
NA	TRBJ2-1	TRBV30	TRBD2	TGTGCCTGGGGAGGGGTGCTAGCGGGAGAGAATGAGCAGTTCTTC	CAWGGVLAGENEQFF
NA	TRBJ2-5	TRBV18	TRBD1	TGTGCCAGCTCACCCCAGCGGACAGGGGTTGAGACCCAGTACTTC	CASSPQRTGVETQYF
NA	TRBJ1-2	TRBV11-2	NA	TGTGCCAGCAGCCCGATCTCTGGGGCCAGGATTGGTGGCTACACCTTC	CASSPISGARIGGYTF
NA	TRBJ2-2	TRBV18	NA	TGTGCCAGCTCACCAGAGGAGGTGGGGAACACCGGGGAGCTGTTTTTT	CASSPEEVGNTGELFF
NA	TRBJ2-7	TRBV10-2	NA	TGCGCCAGCGGTGACAGTACCTACGAGCAGTACTTC	CASGDSTYEQYF
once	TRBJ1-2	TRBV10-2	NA	TGCGCCAGCAGTGAGTCCAGGGCGGACTATGGCTACACCTTC	CASSESRADYGYTF
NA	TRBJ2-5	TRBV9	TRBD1	TGTGCCAGCAGCGCGACAGGGGGAGAGACCCAGTACTTC	CASSATGGETQYF
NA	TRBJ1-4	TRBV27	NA	TGTGCCAGCAGTTCGGGGGGAGTATCAACTAATGAAAAACTGTTTTTT	CASSSGGVSTNEKLFF
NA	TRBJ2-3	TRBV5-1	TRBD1	TGCGCCAGCAGCTCGGGACAGAGAAACACAGATACGCAGTATTTT	CASSSGQRNTDTQYF
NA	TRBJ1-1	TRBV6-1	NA	TGTGCCAGCAGTGAAAATCTTGGGCAGGGAGGGTATACTGAAGCTTTCTTT	CASSENLGQGGYTEAFF
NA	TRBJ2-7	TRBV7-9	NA	TGTGCCAGCAGCTTTGACCCAAGGAGGGAGCAGTACTTC	CASSFDPRREQYF
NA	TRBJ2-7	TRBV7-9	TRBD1	TGTGCCAGCAGCCCTCACCCGGACAGGGCGGCCTCCTCGAGTGGCGAGCAGTACTTC	CASSPHPDRAASSSGEQYF
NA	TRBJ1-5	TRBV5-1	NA	TGCGCCAGCAGCTTGGAGCATAGCAATCAGCCCCAGCATTTT	CASSLEHSNQPQHF
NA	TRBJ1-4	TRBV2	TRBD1	TGTGCCAGCAGTGATGGGACAGGAGGCGAAAAACTGTTTTTT	CASSDGTGGEKLFF
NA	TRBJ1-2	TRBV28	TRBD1	TGTGCCAGCAGCCTACGGGACAGGCAAAACTATGGCTACACCTTC	CASSLRDRQNYGYTF
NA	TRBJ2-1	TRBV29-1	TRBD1	TGCAGCGTCCCTTGGACAGGGGTGGGCAATGAGCAGTTCTTC	CSVPWTGVGNEQFF
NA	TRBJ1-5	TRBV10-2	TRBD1	TGCGCCAGCAGTGAGATCGGGACAGGGACCAATCAGCCCCAGCATTTT	CASSEIGTGTNQPQHF
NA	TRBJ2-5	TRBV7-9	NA	TGTGCCAGCAGCTTAGCGGTTAGTCCAGAGACCCAGTACTTC	CASSLAVSPETQYF
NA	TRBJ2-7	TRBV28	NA	TGTGCCAGCAGTCCGCGGGGCTTAACTTCCTACGAGCAGTACTTC	CASSPRGLTSYEQYF
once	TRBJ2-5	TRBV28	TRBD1	TGTGCCAGCAGTCGCGCGTCTAGACAGGGGCTCCAAGAGACCCAGTACTTC	CASSRASRQGLQETQYF
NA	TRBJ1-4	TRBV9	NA	TGTGCCAGCAGCGCCCAGACAGCAACTAATGAAAAACTGTTTTTT	CASSAQTATNEKLFF
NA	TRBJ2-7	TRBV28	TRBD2	TGTGCCAGCAAACGGCTAGCGGGAGGGAAATACGAGCAGTACTTC	CASKRLAGGKYEQYF
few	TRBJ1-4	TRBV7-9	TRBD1	TGTGCCAGCAGCGAACAGGGGGCGAGGGAAAAACTGTTTTTT	CASSEQGAREKLFF
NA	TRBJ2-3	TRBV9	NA	TGTGCCAGCAGCGTAGGGGTGCGGAGCGGGAGCACAGATACGCAGTATTTT	CASSVGVRSGSTDTQYF
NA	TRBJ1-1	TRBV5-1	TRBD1	TGCGCCAGCAGCTGGTCCACAGGGGCCGCCCGCTCTGAAGCTTTCTTT	CASSWSTGAARSEAFF
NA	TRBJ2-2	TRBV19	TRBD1	TGTGCCAGTATAGGGGGCTACGGGACAGTCGACGCGAACACCGGGGAGCTGTTTTTT	CASIGGYGTVDANTGELFF
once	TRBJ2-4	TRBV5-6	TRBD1	TGTGCCAGCAGCTTGACAGGGGGCGCCAAAAACATTCAGTACTTC	CASSLTGGAKNIQYF
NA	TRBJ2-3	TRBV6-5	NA	TGTGCCAGCAGTTATACAATTCAGAGCACAGATACGCAGTATTTT	CASSYTIQSTDTQYF
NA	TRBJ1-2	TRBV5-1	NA	TGCGCCAGCAGCTTGGACAGGGAACCCATCTATGGCTACACCTTC	CASSLDREPIYGYTF
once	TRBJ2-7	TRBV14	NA	TGTGCCAGCAGCCCGGGGGGCAGCCTGATCTACGAGCAGTACTTC	CASSPGGSLIYEQYF
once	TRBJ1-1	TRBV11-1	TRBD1	TGTGCCAGCAGCTTAAGGGACAGGCGCACTGAAGCTTTCTTT	CASSLRDRRTEAFF
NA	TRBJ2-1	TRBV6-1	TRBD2	TGTGCCAGCAAAGCGGGAGGGCCCTATGAGCAGTTCTTC	CASKAGGPYEQFF
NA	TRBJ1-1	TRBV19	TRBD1	TGTGCCAGTACTATCAGGGGGGCTTCCACTGAAGCTTTCTTT	CASTIRGASTEAFF
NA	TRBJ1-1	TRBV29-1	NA	TGCAGCGTTGAGGGGCAGGCGAACACTGAAGCTTTCTTT	CSVEGQANTEAFF
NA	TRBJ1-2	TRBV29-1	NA	TGCAGCGTAGCCCCGGACAGCTCCTATGGCTACACCTTC	CSVAPDSSYGYTF
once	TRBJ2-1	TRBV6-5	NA	TGTGCCAGCAGTCCTGACTTGAATGAGCAGTTCTTC	CASSPDLNEQFF
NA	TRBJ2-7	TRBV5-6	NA	TGTGCCAGCGGCCTAGGACAAACAAGCTCCTACGAGCAGTACTTC	CASGLGQTSSYEQYF
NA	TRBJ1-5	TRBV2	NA	TGTGCCAGCAGTGATGGCAGGGTTATGGCTTATAGCAATCAGCCCCAGCATTTT	CASSDGRVMAYSNQPQHF
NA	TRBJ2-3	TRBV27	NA	TGTGCCAGCAGTTCGACTAGCACAGATACGCAGTATTTT	CASSSTSTDTQYF
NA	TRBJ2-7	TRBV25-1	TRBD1	TGTGCCAGCAGTGCTTGGGGGGACAGGGGGCAATACGAGCAGTACTTC	CASSAWGDRGQYEQYF
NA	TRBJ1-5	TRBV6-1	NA	TGTGCCAGCAGTGAATTCGGGAGCCTTTATCAGCCCCAGCATTTT	CASSEFGSLYQPQHF
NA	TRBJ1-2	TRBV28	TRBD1	TGTGCCAGCAGCAGACAGGGGGCGCGGTGGAACTATGGCTACACCTTC	CASSRQGARWNYGYTF
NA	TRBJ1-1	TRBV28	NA	TGTGCCAGCAGTTCCCGTTTGAACACTGAAGCTTTCTTT	CASSSRLNTEAFF
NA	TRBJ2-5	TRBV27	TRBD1	TGTGCCAGCAGCCGGGACAGGCTCCAAGAGACCCAGTACTTC	CASSRDRLQETQYF
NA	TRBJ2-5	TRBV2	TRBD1	TGTGCCAGCAGGGGACAGGGAAGAGAGACCCAGTACTTC	CASRGQGRETQYF
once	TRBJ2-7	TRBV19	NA	TGTGCCAGTAGATCACCGGGACAACCTCATCAGGAGCAGTACTTC	CASRSPGQPHQEQYF